One sample yielded the 9 T cell receptor beta chains listed below, sequenced in a study of blood T cell repertoires in COVID-19. The data were produced by immunoSEQ multiplex PCR, yet TCRdb's version contains in-frame clones alone and is incomplete. The sample includes 90,000 to 130,000 clones, about four fifths of them seen just once. The sample taken for sequencing was peripheral blood. The receptors derive from a woman aged 55-75 years with acute or convalescent COVID-19.

V and J are TRBV5-1 and TRBJ1-1; TRBD1 might be the D (5 bases). This CDR3 has 13 amino acids. Trimming removed 2 bases from V and 8 bases from J, with 13 bases in between. Per germline, CDR1 SGHRS and CDR2 YFSETQ. CDR3 residues: CASSLGGENEAFF. The CDR3 DNA sequence: TGCGCCAGCAGCTTAGGAGGGGAAAACGAAGCTTTCTTT.

This clone came up once. The gene calls are TRBV27 and TRBJ2-7; 7 nucleotides match TRBD1. V lost 5 bases and J lost 3; bases outside the gene matches: 10. CDR3 length: 15 residues. Germline V CDR1 and CDR2: MNHEY, SMNVEV (reference sequence). The CDR3 is CASSPTPGQRYEQYF. In DNA form, the CDR3 reads TGTGCCAGCAGTCCGACCCCGGGACAGCGCTACGAGCAGTACTTC.

This clone was observed once. The chain couples TRBV19 to TRBJ2-5; a weak D match, TRBD2 (6 bases). Trimming stripped 5 bases from V and 9 bases from J, with 16 bases between. Germline CDR1 reads LNHDA; CDR2 reads SQIVND (reference sequence). This CDR3 region has 13 residues. In nucleotides, the CDR3 is TGTGCCAGTAGTCGGCCCCCGGGCGGGGCCCAGTACTTC. Residues: CASSRPPGGAQYF. Combining the CDR3 with reference TRBV19 and TRBJ2-5 gives the whole variable domain DGGITQSPKYLFRKEGQNVTLSCEQNLNHDAMYWYRQDPGQGLRLIYYSQIVNDFQKGDIAEGYSVSREKKESFPLTVTSAQKNPTAFYLCASSRPPGGAQYFGPGTRLLVL.

This clone appeared once. One junction end does not reproduce the germline sequence, and a read error may be involved. The chain links TRBV7-7 to TRBJ2-5; the match to TRBD1 covers 7 bases. This CDR3 region has 14 residues. Germline V lookup: CDR1 SSHAT, CDR2 FNYEAQ (reference sequence). The CDR3 spells CASSQTGDGETQYF. In nucleotides, the CDR3 is TGTGCTAGCAGCCAAACAGGGGATGGAGAGACCCAGTACTTC.

This clone has just a few counts. This chain connects TRBV21-1 to TRBJ1-5; no check of the table's D call, TRBD1, against the DNA was made. TRBV21-1 corresponds to a pseudogene. This CDR3 is 15 amino acids long. CDR3 sequence reads: CASREGQDSNQPQHF. The CDR3 DNA follows: TGTGCCAGCAGGGAGGGACAGGATAGCAATCAGCCCCAGCATTTT.

The V and J genes are TRBV11-1 and TRBJ2-2; 11 bases map to TRBD2. The CDR3 is 15 amino acids. CDR1 is SGHAT, CDR2 FQDESV, per germline (reference sequence). J lost 5 bases, V lost 3 bases, and 2 bases had no gene match. This CDR3 is CASSLTSGVTGELFF. Here the CDR3 DNA reads TGTGCCAGCAGCTTGACTAGCGGGGTTACCGGGGAGCTGTTTTTT.

This chain joins TRBV27 and TRBJ2-1; TRBD2 aligns across 10 bases. V lost 7 bases, J lost 5 bases, and 11 bases stayed unmatched. In germline, CDR1 is MNHEY, CDR2 SMNVEV (reference sequence). This CDR3 has 16 amino acids. The CDR3: CASKGTSAGQNNEQFF. In DNA form, the CDR3 reads TGTGCCAGCAAAGGGACTAGCGCTGGGCAGAACAATGAGCAGTTCTTC.

The rearrangement links TRBV7-9 to TRBJ2-5, with 11 bases lining up with TRBD2. The CDR3 is made up of 16 amino acids. Germline lookup yields CDR1 SEHNR and CDR2 FQNEAQ (reference sequence). Trimming cost V 6 bases and J 0 bases; bases outside gene matches: 6. The DNA for the CDR3 is TGTGCCAGCAGTAACCTACTAGCGGGGGACCAAGAGACCCAGTACTTC. This translates into CASSNLLAGDQETQYF.

CDR3 sequence reads: CASSLGVPGNTIYF. The CDR3 DNA is TGTGCCAGCAGCTTAGGCGTACCGGGAAACACCATATATTTT. The chain combines TRBV7-2 with TRBJ1-3; unclear D gene. V was pared by 1 base and J by 4 bases, with 8 bases between. Germline V lookup: CDR1 SGHTA, CDR2 FQGNSA. This CDR3 spans 14 amino acids.